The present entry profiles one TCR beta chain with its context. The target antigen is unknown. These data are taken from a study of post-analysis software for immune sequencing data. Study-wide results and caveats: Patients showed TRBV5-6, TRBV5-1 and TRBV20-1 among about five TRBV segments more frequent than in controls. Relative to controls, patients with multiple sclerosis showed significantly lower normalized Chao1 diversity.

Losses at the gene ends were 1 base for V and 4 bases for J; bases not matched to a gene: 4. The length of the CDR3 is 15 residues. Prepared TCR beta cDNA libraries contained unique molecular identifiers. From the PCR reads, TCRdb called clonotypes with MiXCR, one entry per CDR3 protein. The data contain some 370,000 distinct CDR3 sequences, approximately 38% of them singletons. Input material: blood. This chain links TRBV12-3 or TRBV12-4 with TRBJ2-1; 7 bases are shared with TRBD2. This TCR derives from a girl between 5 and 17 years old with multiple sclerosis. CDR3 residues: CASSLGREIYNEQFF. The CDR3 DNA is TGTGCCAGCAGTTTAGGGCGGGAGATATACAATGAGCAGTTCTTC.